This record looks at one T cell receptor beta chain sequence and its context. Its antigen is unknown. These data originate in a study of beta chain features in type 1 diabetes. Study at large: Regarding age, gender and cell yields, patients proved similar to healthy donors.

Purity (above 98%) was reached by all sorted populations. General study findings and limits: TCRB repertoires of naive, central memory and Treg cells appeared more similar among patients than among healthy donors. Shortening that was moderate but significant affected the TCRB CDR3s of Type 1 diabetes patients in all four CD4+ subsets.

The CDR3 is made up of 12 amino acids. Deletions cut 0 bases from V and 8 bases from J, with 10 bases between. The germline CDR1 and CDR2 sequences are GTSNPN and SVGIG (reference sequence). Sequenced material consisted of expressed TCRB transcripts (all of the isolated RNA was reverse transcribed). TCRdb keeps only in-frame clones here, not all; method: immunoSEQ multiplex PCR. The sample lists roughly 240,000 clones, around 68% occurring once. The rearrangement joins TRBV30 to TRBJ1-2, with D tentatively TRBD1 (5 bases). The sequence was collected from a man aged 25-45 years in good health. The sample was naive CD4+ T cells from blood. DNA of the CDR3: TGTGCCTGGAGTGTACCAGGGAAAGGCTACACCTTC. As protein: CAWSVPGKGYTF.